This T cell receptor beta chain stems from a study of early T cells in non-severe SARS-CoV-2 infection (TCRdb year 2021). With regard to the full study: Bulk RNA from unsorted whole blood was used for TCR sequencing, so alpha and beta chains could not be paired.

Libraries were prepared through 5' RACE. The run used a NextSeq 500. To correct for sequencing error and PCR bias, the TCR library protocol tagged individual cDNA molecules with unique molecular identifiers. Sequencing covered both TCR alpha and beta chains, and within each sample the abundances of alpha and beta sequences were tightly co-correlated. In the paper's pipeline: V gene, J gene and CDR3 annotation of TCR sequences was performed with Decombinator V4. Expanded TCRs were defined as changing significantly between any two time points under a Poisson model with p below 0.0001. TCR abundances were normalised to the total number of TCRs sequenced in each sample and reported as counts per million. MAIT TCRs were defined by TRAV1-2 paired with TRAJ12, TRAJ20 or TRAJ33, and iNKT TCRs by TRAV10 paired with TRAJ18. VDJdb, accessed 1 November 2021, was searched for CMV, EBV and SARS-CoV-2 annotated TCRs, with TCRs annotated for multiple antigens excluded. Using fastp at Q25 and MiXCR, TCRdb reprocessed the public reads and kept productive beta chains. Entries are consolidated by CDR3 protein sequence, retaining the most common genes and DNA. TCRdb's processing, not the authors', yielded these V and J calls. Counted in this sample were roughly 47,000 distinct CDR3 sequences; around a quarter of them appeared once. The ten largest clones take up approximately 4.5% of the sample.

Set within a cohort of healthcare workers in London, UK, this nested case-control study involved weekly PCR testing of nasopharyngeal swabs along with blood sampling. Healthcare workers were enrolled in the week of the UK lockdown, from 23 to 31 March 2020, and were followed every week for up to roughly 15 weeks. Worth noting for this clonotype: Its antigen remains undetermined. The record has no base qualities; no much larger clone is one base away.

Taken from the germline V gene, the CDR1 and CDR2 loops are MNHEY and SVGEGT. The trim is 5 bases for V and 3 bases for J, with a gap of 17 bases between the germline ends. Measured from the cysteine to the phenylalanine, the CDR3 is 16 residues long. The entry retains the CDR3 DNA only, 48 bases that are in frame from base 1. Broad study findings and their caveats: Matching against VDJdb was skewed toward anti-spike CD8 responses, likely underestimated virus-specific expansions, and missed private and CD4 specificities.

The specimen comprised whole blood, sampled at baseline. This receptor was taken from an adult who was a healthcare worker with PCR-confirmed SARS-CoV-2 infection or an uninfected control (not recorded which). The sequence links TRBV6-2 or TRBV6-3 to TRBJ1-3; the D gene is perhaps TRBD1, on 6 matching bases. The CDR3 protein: CASSLYRGADGNTIYF. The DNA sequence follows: TGTGCCAGCAGTCTCTACCGGGGGGCCGATGGAAACACCATATATTTT.